The clone carrying this T cell receptor (beta chain) was detected once. Germline loops: CDR1 SGHRS, CDR2 YFSETQ. This CDR3 has 14 residues. V lost 6 bases and J lost 3, with 15 bases in between. In the original processing: Amplification of reference gene primers provided the estimated nucleated cell counts. The method was immunoSEQ multiplex PCR; TCRdb's version includes in-frame clones alone and lacks a portion of them. V and J calls and clone size are as listed in that table; D and trimming were resolved from the DNA. The table lists about 150,000 clones, 81% of them singletons, with around 8% in the top ten. The record originates from a study of blood T cell repertoires in COVID-19. Overall study: Spain, Italy and the United States supplied samples that represented acute and convalescent COVID-19. PBMCs, B-cell-depleted T cells, or T cells provided the cDNA or gDNA that made up the material.

This clonotype originated in a woman aged 55-69 years with active or convalescent COVID-19. Sequencing was carried out using peripheral blood. The chain links TRBV5-1 to TRBJ1-1; D not certain. The CDR3 is CASTRGEGDTEAFF. The CDR3 DNA reads as TGCGCCAGCACCCGGGGTGAGGGTGACACTGAAGCTTTCTTT.